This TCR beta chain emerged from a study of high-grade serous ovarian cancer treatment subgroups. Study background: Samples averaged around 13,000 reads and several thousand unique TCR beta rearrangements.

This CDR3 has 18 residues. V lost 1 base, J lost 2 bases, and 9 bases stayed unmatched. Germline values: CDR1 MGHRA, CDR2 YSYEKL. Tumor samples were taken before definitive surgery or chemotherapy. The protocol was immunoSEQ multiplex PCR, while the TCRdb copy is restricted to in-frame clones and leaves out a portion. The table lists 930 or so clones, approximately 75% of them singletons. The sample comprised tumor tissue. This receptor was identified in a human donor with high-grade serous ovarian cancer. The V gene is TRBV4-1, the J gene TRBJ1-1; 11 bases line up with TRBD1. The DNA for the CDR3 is TGCGCCAGCAGCCAAGTGTTCGGGACAGGGGGAGATAACACTGAAGCTTTCTTT. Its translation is CASSQVFGTGGDNTEAFF.